One and the same sample provided the 28 T cell receptor beta chains below, sequenced in a study of CD8 T cells in Susac syndrome. Random hexamers were used to reverse transcribe an amount of roughly 0.45 to 1 ug RNA. TCRdb used MiXCR to reprocess the immunoSEQ multiplex PCR reads, holding one entry per CDR3 protein. The sample has about 120,000 distinct CDR3 sequences; 90% to 95% are singletons. Source material: CD8+ T cells from PBMCs. The receptors were sampled from a human donor with Susac syndrome.

The chain is built from TRBV7-9 and TRBJ2-3, with a possible D match to TRBD2 (7 bases). Germline CDR1 reads SEHNR; CDR2 reads FQNEAQ (reference sequence). The length of the CDR3 is 15 residues. Trimming took off 8 bases at V and 4 bases at J, with 19 bases between the two ends. The CDR3 loop reads CASCPVGGPPDTQYF. In nucleotides, the CDR3 is TGTGCCAGCTGCCCGGTGGGGGGGCCACCAGATACGCAGTATTTT.

The chain combines TRBV28 with TRBJ2-1; D not certain. Deletions cut 4 bases from V and 8 bases from J, with 21 bases between. CDR1 and CDR2 from the germline V gene are MDHEN and SYDVKM. This CDR3 has 16 amino acids. CDR3 DNA sequence: TGTGCCAGCAGTTCGAGCGTTGAACACCCGGCCCATGAGCAGTTCTTC. Its protein product is CASSSSVEHPAHEQFF.

This chain connects TRBV7-9 to TRBJ2-7; a weak D match, TRBD1 (7 bases). The CDR3 contains 16 residues. Germline V gene sequence: CDR1 SEHNR, CDR2 FQNEAQ (reference sequence). V was pared by 6 bases and J by 0 bases, with 18 bases between. The CDR3 spells CASSRTTGDPSYEQYF. CDR3 in DNA: TGTGCCAGCAGTCGGACTACAGGGGATCCCTCCTACGAGCAGTACTTC.

V is TRBV30 and J is TRBJ2-7; TRBD1 might be the D (6 bases). Germline values: CDR1 GTSNPN, CDR2 SVGIG (reference sequence). The CDR3 loop spans 14 amino acids. V was shortened by 5 bases and J by 3 bases, with 17 bases between the two germline ends. The CDR3 nucleotides read TGTGCCTGGGGGGGCGCCCGCGGCTACTACGAGCAGTACTTC. Protein: CAWGGARGYYEQYF.

The chain recombines TRBV7-2 with TRBJ2-7, with D possibly being TRBD2 (6 bases). Germline V gene data show CDR1 as SGHTA and CDR2 as FQGNSA. This CDR3 region has 15 residues. Deletions cut 2 bases from V and 1 base from J, with 12 bases between. The CDR3 sequence is CASSLTAGTSYEQYF. The DNA of the CDR3 is TGTGCCAGCAGCTTAACGGCGGGAACTTCCTACGAGCAGTACTTC. Complete variable domain (other parts from reference TRBV7-2 and TRBJ2-7): GAGVSQSPSNKVTEKGKDVELRCDPISGHTALYWYRQSLGQGLEFLIYFQGNSAPDKSGLPSDRFSAERTGGSVSTLTIQRTQQEDSAVYLCASSLTAGTSYEQYFGPGTRLTVT.

The chain carries TRBV3-1 and TRBJ2-1; no definite D call. The CDR3 is made up of 16 amino acids. Germline CDR1 and CDR2: LGHDT and YNNKEL (reference sequence). Trimming removed 4 bases at V and 8 bases at J, with 21 bases between. The CDR3 is CASSPGFAPGEDEQFF. CDR3 nucleotides: TGTGCCAGCAGCCCAGGATTTGCCCCGGGCGAAGATGAGCAGTTCTTC.

This clonotype was recorded only once. The V call is TRBV7-8, the J call TRBJ2-5, with 9 positions matching TRBD2. The CDR3 runs to 17 residues. Germline trimming cut 4 bases from V and 2 bases from J; bases unmatched to any gene: 11. CDR1 and CDR2 (germline): SGHVS, FQNEAQ. CDR3 nucleotide sequence: TGTGCCAGCAGCTCCCCCAGGGCGGGGGGGTATCAAGAGACCCAGTACTTC. Protein: CASSSPRAGGYQETQYF.

V and J are TRBV6-1 and TRBJ2-7, with TRBD1 matching 7 bases. This CDR3 has 16 amino acids. V trimming: 3 bases; J trimming: 1 base; junction bases outside the gene matches: 9. Germline lookup yields CDR1 MNHNS and CDR2 SASEGT. This CDR3 is CASSDRGDSASYEQYF. The CDR3 nucleotides are TGTGCCAGCAGTGATCGAGGGGACAGCGCGTCCTACGAGCAGTACTTC.

This clonotype was observed a handful of times. The gene calls are TRBV6-5 and TRBJ2-1, with 11 bases identical to TRBD2. Germline V gene lookup returns CDR1 MNHEY and CDR2 SVGAGI. There are 15 residues in the CDR3. The V gene end was trimmed by 0 bases and the J gene end by 6 bases; junction bases not matched to a gene: 1. The CDR3 sequence: CASSYSSGGANEQFF. CDR3 nucleotides: TGTGCCAGCAGTTACTCTAGCGGGGGGGCCAATGAGCAGTTCTTC.

V usage is TRBV30 and J usage is TRBJ2-3; 9 nucleotides match TRBD2. The V segment lost 4 bases and the J segment 0 bases; nucleotides outside the gene matches: 2. The germline V gene encodes CDR1 GTSNPN and CDR2 SVGIG (reference sequence). The CDR3 spans 14 residues. CDR3: CAWNSGSSTDTQYF. For the CDR3, the DNA is TGTGCCTGGAATAGCGGGAGCAGCACAGATACGCAGTATTTT.

V is TRBV25-1 and J is TRBJ2-3; D is possibly TRBD2 (5 bases). The CDR3 runs 13 residues. Trimming removed 5 bases from V and 6 bases from J, with 12 bases in between. Germline V gives CDR1 MGHDK, CDR2 SYGVNS. The CDR3 region is CASSTHSADTQYF. DNA of the CDR3: TGTGCCAGCAGTACCCATAGCGCGGATACGCAGTATTTT.

V is TRBV6-6 and J is TRBJ2-7; 7 positions agree with TRBD2. The V segment lost 11 bases and the J segment 3 bases; nucleotides outside the gene matches: 4. The V gene's germline CDR1 is MNHNY and CDR2 SVGAGI (reference sequence). This CDR3 comprises 11 residues. In DNA form, the CDR3 reads TGTGCCTCCGGGGAGGGCTACGAGCAGTACTTC. Translating gives CASGEGYEQYF.

This chain joins TRBV7-8 and TRBJ2-5; tentative D call: TRBD1 (5 bases). Germline CDR1 SGHVS, CDR2 FQNEAQ. The CDR3 has 16 amino acids. V was clipped by 3 bases and J by 3 bases, with 17 bases between them. The CDR3 loop reads CASSFTIEDKKETQYF. The CDR3 DNA sequence: TGTGCCAGCAGCTTTACTATAGAGGACAAAAAAGAGACCCAGTACTTC.

The chain recombines TRBV27 with TRBJ2-1, with 8 bases that match TRBD2. The CDR3 totals 14 residues. Germline V lookup: CDR1 MNHEY, CDR2 SMNVEV (reference sequence). J was trimmed by 5 bases and V by 4 bases; bases with no gene match: 4. The CDR3 is CASSSAGGNNEQFF. The CDR3 DNA is TGTGCCAGCAGTTCCGCGGGAGGAAACAATGAGCAGTTCTTC.

The J gene is TRBJ1-2, the V gene TRBV29-1, with D possibly TRBD1 on 5 matching bases. The CDR3 runs to 15 residues. The germline V gene encodes CDR1 SQVTM and CDR2 ANQGSEA. The V gene lost 4 bases and the J gene lost 8 bases, with 23 bases spanning the gap. CDR3 region: CSVVSSELGKGGYTF. The CDR3, as DNA: TGCAGCGTTGTTAGCTCGGAGCTAGGAAAGGGGGGCTACACCTTC. Filled out from reference TRBV29-1 and TRBJ1-2, the complete variable domain reads SAVISQKPSRDICQRGTSLTIQCQVDSQVTMMFWYRQQPGQSLTLIATANQGSEATYESGFVIDKFPISRPNLTFSTLTVSNMSPEDSSIYLCSVVSSELGKGGYTFGSGTRLTVV.

The CDR3 region has the DNA TGTGCCAGCAGCCCCCATCGGTCCAATGAGCAGTTCTTC. Amino acid sequence: CASSPHRSNEQFF. This chain joins TRBV7-9 and TRBJ2-1; D unclear. The CDR3 is 13 amino acids. Between the trimmed V and J ends, which lost 5 bases and 6 bases, there was a span of 11 bases. Germline CDR1 reads SEHNR; CDR2 reads FQNEAQ (reference sequence).

The chain joins TRBV12-3 or TRBV12-4 to TRBJ2-3; a possible D gene is TRBD1 (5 bases). V was pared by 5 bases and J by 2 bases, with 14 bases between. This CDR3 spans 15 amino acids. The CDR3 here is CASSPQTDVTDTQYF. In nucleotides, the CDR3 is TGTGCCAGCAGTCCGCAGACAGATGTCACAGATACGCAGTATTTT.

The chain is built from TRBV4-2 and TRBJ2-7, with TRBD2 matching over 9 bases. The CDR3 covers 16 residues. Trimming cost V 1 base and J 6 bases; bases outside gene matches: 10. Germline V gene sequence: CDR1 LGHNA, CDR2 YNFKEQ. The DNA for the CDR3 is TGTGCCAGCAGCCAAGTTCACGGGACTAGCATCCTCGAGCAGTACTTC. Protein product: CASSQVHGTSILEQYF.

In its sample, this clonotype was seen a few times. The V and J genes are TRBV27 and TRBJ1-1; D remains unclear. The V and J ends lost 4 bases and 0 bases respectively, with 3 bases between them. The CDR3 has 12 amino acids. Germline V CDR1 and CDR2: MNHEY, SMNVEV (reference sequence). The CDR3 is CASSSMNTEAFF. CDR3 nucleotides: TGTGCCAGCAGTTCTATGAACACTGAAGCTTTCTTT.

This chain links TRBV19 with TRBJ2-1, with a tentative D call TRBD2 (5 bases). Between the trimmed V and J ends, which lost 7 bases and 5 bases, there was a span of 15 bases. Per germline, CDR1 LNHDA and CDR2 SQIVND (reference sequence). This CDR3 has 14 amino acids. CDR3 sequence: CASTDSAGDNEQFF. CDR3 DNA sequence: TGTGCCAGTACCGATTCGGCGGGCGACAATGAGCAGTTCTTC.

This clonotype occurred once. The genes are TRBV28 and TRBJ2-3, with D perhaps matching TRBD2 (6 bases). Trimming cost V 7 bases and J 6 bases, with 17 bases left between them. Germline V lookup: CDR1 MDHEN, CDR2 SYDVKM. This CDR3 has 14 amino acids. The CDR3 DNA follows: TGTGCCAGCACCCGTCCGACTAGTTTGGATACGCAGTATTTT. Translating gives CASTRPTSLDTQYF.

This clonotype was detected once. The chain joins TRBV6-6 to TRBJ2-7; tentatively, D is TRBD1 (6 bases). The V gene's germline CDR1 is MNHNY and CDR2 SVGAGI (reference sequence). The length of the CDR3 is 11 residues. The V gene lost 7 bases and the J gene lost 6 bases, with 10 bases spanning the gap. The CDR3, as DNA: TGTGCCAGCACCTCGACAGGCGAGCAGTACTTC. Its translation: CASTSTGEQYF.

The chain is built from TRBV27 and TRBJ2-3; D unresolved. V was pared by 0 bases and J by 2 bases, with 6 bases between. Germline lookup yields CDR1 MNHEY and CDR2 SMNVEV (reference sequence). This CDR3 is built from 14 residues. CDR3 residues: CASSLSIPTDTQYF. The CDR3 coding sequence is TGTGCCAGCAGTTTATCGATCCCCACAGATACGCAGTATTTT.

The genes are TRBV2 and TRBJ2-6; 10 bases line up with TRBD1. The germline V gene encodes CDR1 SNHLY and CDR2 FYNNEI. The V segment lost 9 bases and the J segment 1 base; nucleotides outside the gene matches: 9. The CDR3 covers 17 residues. The CDR3 coding sequence is TGTGCCAGGGGACAGGGGCTACTGTCATCTGGGGCCAACGTCCTGACTTTC. Translated, it gives CARGQGLLSSGANVLTF.

This clonotype was observed a single time. The chain has TRBV2 and TRBJ2-5; 7 bases map to TRBD2. CDR3 size: 15 residues. With 6 bases clipped from V and 5 bases from J, the junction kept 12 bases outside the gene matches. Germline V lookup: CDR1 SNHLY, CDR2 FYNNEI. CDR3 sequence (DNA): TGTGCCAGCAGGCGTACTAGCGAGATGGGGGAGACCCAGTACTTC. As protein: CASRRTSEMGETQYF.

The chain joins TRBV5-1 to TRBJ1-1; 7 bases fit TRBD1. After removal of 4 bases from V and 5 bases from J, the junction contained 14 bases not matched to a gene. CDR1 is SGHRS and CDR2 is YFSETQ in the germline V gene. CDR3 length: 16 residues. CDR3: CASSPALTGSGTEAFF. CDR3 bases: TGCGCCAGCAGCCCGGCCCTGACAGGGTCGGGGACTGAAGCTTTCTTT.

The V gene is TRBV20-1, the J gene TRBJ1-2; the match to TRBD1 covers 9 bases. The J segment lost 7 bases and the V segment lost 7 bases, leaving 7 bases of the junction unmatched. The CDR3 spans 12 residues. From germline, CDR1 is DFQATT and CDR2 SNEGSKA (reference sequence). The chain's CDR3 is CSVTQGAGGYTF. The CDR3 nucleotides read TGCAGTGTTACACAGGGGGCGGGTGGCTACACCTTC.

The genes are TRBV12-3 or TRBV12-4 and TRBJ2-5, with D tentatively TRBD1 (6 bases). V was clipped by 3 bases and J by 10 bases, with 15 bases between them. This CDR3 has 13 amino acids. CDR3 sequence: CASSFGDTSRQYF. The CDR3 DNA reads TGTGCCAGCAGTTTTGGGGACACCAGCCGCCAGTACTTC.